This is a list of T cell receptor beta chains from one sample in a study of blood T cell repertoires in COVID-19. Only in-frame clones appear in the TCRdb table, and some are missing; sequencing was by immunoSEQ multiplex PCR. The sample includes some 150,000 clones, around 84% seen only once; the top ten take 13% to 15%. Input material: peripheral blood. The source of these receptors is a woman aged 70-85 years with COVID-19, enrolled during active disease. Each CDR3 is given with its conserved first and last residue. D genes are given only for firm matches.

>TRBD1|16|TRBV4-1|TRBJ1-3
CASSPFQGARGNTIYF
>NA|12|TRBV2|TRBJ2-7
CASSVRGSEQYF
>TRBD2|16|TRBV11-3|TRBJ2-1
CASSPRTSGAYNEQFF
>TRBD1|12|TRBV5-1|TRBJ1-2
CASTKTGDGYTF
>NA|14|TRBV18|TRBJ2-7
CASSPPGTFYEQYF
>NA|14|TRBV15|TRBJ2-7
CATSRARTSYEQYF
>TRBD1|13|TRBV5-1|TRBJ2-5
CASTPGGLETQYF
>TRBD2|16|TRBV19|TRBJ2-3
CASSSWTSRLTDTQYF
>TRBD1|15|TRBV3-1/TRBV3-2|TRBJ1-2
CASSLSGYQGGGYTF
>NA|13|TRBV10-1|TRBJ1-1
CASSSGFNTEAFF
>NA|16|TRBV9|TRBJ1-3
CASSVGGSFPGNTIYF
>NA|13|TRBV12-3/TRBV12-4|TRBJ1-1
CASSFPGNTEAFF
>TRBD2|15|TRBV25-1|TRBJ2-3
CASSEAGTSDHTQYF
>NA|19|TRBV2|TRBJ1-1
CASSEGPRGRAPPNTEAFF
>TRBD2|15|TRBV5-1|TRBJ2-3
CASSLTSGNTDTQYF
>NA|11|TRBV6-5|TRBJ1-1
CASIKNTEAFF
>NA|14|TRBV6-5|TRBJ1-6
CASTTDRRNSPLHF
>TRBD1|14|TRBV24-1|TRBJ2-7
CATSDLRDRNEQYF
>NA|19|TRBV3-1/TRBV3-2|TRBJ2-6
CASSHRRGLGRSGANVLTF
>TRBD1|15|TRBV6-5|TRBJ2-6
CASRRQGSGANVLTF
>NA|13|TRBV6-1|TRBJ1-6
CASSYSYNSPLHF
>NA|13|TRBV2|TRBJ1-1
CAANRQPGTEAFF
>NA|13|TRBV2|TRBJ2-1
CASSEDRSNEQFF
>NA|13|TRBV6-5|TRBJ1-2
CASREGRVYGYTF
>NA|14|TRBV11-2|TRBJ1-1
CASSLEGGVFEAFF
>TRBD2|14|TRBV2|TRBJ2-5
CASSGLAGVETQYF
>TRBD1|15|TRBV19|TRBJ1-5
CAWEVQGQVYQPQHF
>NA|13|TRBV19|TRBJ1-1
CASSISLGPEAFF
>NA|13|TRBV10-2|TRBJ1-1
CASRLQENTEAFF
>NA|15|TRBV30|TRBJ1-6
CAWSVDGIGNSPLHF
>NA|17|TRBV28|TRBJ1-6
CATRWQGLNPYNSPLHF
>NA|13|TRBV30|TRBJ1-1
CAWSEWQTGEAFF
>NA|12|TRBV30|TRBJ2-4
CAWQRGGIIQYF
>TRBD1|15|TRBV14|TRBJ2-7
CASSQDRGPYYEQYF
>NA|17|TRBV5-1|TRBJ1-2
CASSVAGNTEANYGYTF
>TRBD2|17|TRBV3-1/TRBV3-2|TRBJ2-5
CASSLNGLAGGGETQYF
>TRBD1|16|TRBV28|TRBJ1-5
CASSSGQGSSTQPQHF
>TRBD2|15|TRBV10-3|TRBJ2-5
CAISKGLASGETQYF
>NA|13|TRBV28|TRBJ1-5
CASSRTLNQPQHF
>NA|15|TRBV5-1|TRBJ2-1
CASSLATSSYNEQFF
>NA|15|TRBV4-1|TRBJ1-1
CASSHKGGWNTEAFF